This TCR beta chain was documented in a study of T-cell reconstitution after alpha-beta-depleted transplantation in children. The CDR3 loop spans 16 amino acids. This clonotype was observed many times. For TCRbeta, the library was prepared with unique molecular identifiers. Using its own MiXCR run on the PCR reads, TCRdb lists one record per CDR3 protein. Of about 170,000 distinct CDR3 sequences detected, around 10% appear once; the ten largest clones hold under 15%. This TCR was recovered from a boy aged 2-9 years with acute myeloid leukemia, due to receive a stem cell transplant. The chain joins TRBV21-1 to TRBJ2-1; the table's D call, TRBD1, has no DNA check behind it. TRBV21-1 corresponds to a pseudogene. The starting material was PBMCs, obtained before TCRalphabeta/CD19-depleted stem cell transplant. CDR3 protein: CASSKGRLIQGSEQFF. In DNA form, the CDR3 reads TGTGCCAGCAGCAAAGGGCGGTTAATACAGGGTAGTGAGCAGTTCTTC.